This TCR beta chain came from a study of blood T cell repertoires in COVID-19. The wider study: Sources were T cells, B-cell-depleted T cells, or PBMCs; the material itself was cDNA or gDNA.

About this clone: The junction departs from the called germline gene at one end, perhaps through a read error.

In the original workflow: Amplification with reference gene primers provided the estimates of nucleated cell counts. Sequenced by immunoSEQ multiplex PCR; TCRdb stores in-frame clones only, minus some. V and J calls and clone size follow that table, whereas D and trimming were derived from the DNA. The sample lists about 260,000 clones; around 90% were seen once. The CDR3 loop spans 17 amino acids. CDR1 is MNHNY, CDR2 SVGAGI, per germline (reference sequence). The sequence came from a woman in her 40s with acute or convalescent COVID-19. Sequenced material: peripheral blood. The V and J genes are TRBV6-6 and TRBJ1-1, with D perhaps matching TRBD1 (5 bases). The CDR3: CASSPLGRGHQNTEAFF. In DNA form, the CDR3 reads TGTGCCAGCAGTCCCCTGGGTAGGGGTCACCAGAACACTGAGGCTTTCTTT.